This T cell receptor beta chain originates from a study of regulatory T cells in long-lasting Graves disease. General study results and limits: What was studied was peripheral blood only, and not thyroid tissue. Between persistent patients, about 2,500 public clonotypes were shared, exceeding the approximately 900 shared between new patients. TRBV28, TRBJ1-2 and TRBJ2-5 emerged as the favored segments in persistent disease.

The V end was cut by 7 bases, the J end by 0 bases, with 21 bases between. CDR1 is LGHDT, CDR2 YNNKEL, per germline (reference sequence). The CDR3 covers 17 residues. Through Arm-PCR of CDR3 regions and iRepertoire HTBI primers, TCR beta libraries were built. MiXCR was run by TCRdb on the multiplex PCR reads, yielding one entry per CDR3 protein. Of about 660,000 distinct CDR3 sequences in the sample, 25% to 30% are singletons; the top ten hold roughly 40%. This sample's time point: persistent/refractory GD, antithyroid drugs over 5 years with positive TRAb. PBMC-derived RNA was used for the TCR library. In this cohort, patients came from an endocrinology department located in Xi'an, China. This clonotype was picked up a small number of times. Its antigen is as yet unknown.

The chain carries TRBV3-1 and TRBJ2-5; weak D call: TRBD2 (6 bases). This TCR came from a female donor with Graves disease. The specimen comprised peripheral blood mononuclear cells (PBMCs), sampled when the disease was refractory, from a patient treated with antithyroid drugs. CDR3 protein: CASKGGVRRRDQETQYF. In nucleotides, the CDR3 is TGTGCCAGCAAGGGCGGGGTGAGACGAAGAGACCAAGAGACCCAGTACTTC.